The present T cell receptor (beta chain) was sequenced within a study of T cells in Graves' hyperthyroidism and ophthalmopathy. At least ten counts were recorded for this clonotype. Amplification targeted TCR beta CDR3 regions from RNA transcripts. First-round RT-PCR targeting the TCR CDR3 was performed with the HTBI primer set. In TCRdb, the multiplex PCR reads were re-called with MiXCR into one record per CDR3 protein. The sample carries about 500,000 distinct CDR3 sequences, around 16% recorded once. The TCR comes from a woman aged 25 to 39 with Graves' ophthalmopathy. The source material was blood.

The CDR3 DNA is TGTGCCAGTAGTATAGGGAGAGGGCGGACCTACGAGCAGTACTTC. Translating gives CASSIGRGRTYEQYF. This sequence joins TRBV19 and TRBJ2-7, with D possibly matching TRBD2 (5 bases). Germline V gene sequence: CDR1 LNHDA, CDR2 SQIVND (reference sequence). The CDR3 length is 15 residues. V lost 1 base, J lost 2 bases, and 12 bases lay in between.